This T cell receptor beta chain was sequenced for a study of CD8 T cells in ankylosing spondylitis. TCRdb reprocessed the 5' RACE reads via MiXCR and lists one record per CDR3 protein. The sample lists 25,000 to 30,000 distinct CDR3 sequences; over 7% were seen once. V was shortened by 8 bases and J by 9 bases, with 11 bases between the two germline ends. Germline-derived CDR1 and CDR2 are MNHEY and SVGEGT. CDR3 length equals 12 residues. This clonotype occurred a few times. Sequenced: blood. V and J are TRBV6-2 or TRBV6-3 and TRBJ2-6; D not certain. The TCR sequence derives from a male donor with ankylosing spondylitis or in good health (not recorded which). This CDR3 reads CASAKRLNVLTF. In nucleotides, the CDR3 is TGTGCCAGCGCCAAACGACTCAACGTCCTGACTTTC.